This TCR beta chain derives from a study of early T cells in non-severe SARS-CoV-2 infection. V gave up 7 bases and J gave up 6 bases, with 12 bases separating them. CDR1 SGHTA and CDR2 FQGNSA come from the germline V gene. This CDR3 region has 12 residues. This clonotype was counted a few times. Each cDNA molecule carried a unique molecular identifier. TCRdb re-derived calls from the 5' RACE reads in MiXCR, one entry per CDR3 protein. The sample yields approximately 40,000 distinct CDR3 sequences, about 6% seen once. J is TRBJ1-1 and V is TRBV7-2; unclear D gene. The sequenced sample was whole blood, obtained at baseline. The receptor comes from an adult who was a healthcare worker with PCR-confirmed SARS-CoV-2 infection or an uninfected control (not recorded which). In DNA, the CDR3 is TGTGCCAGCAATTCCGGCAGGTCTGAAGCTTTCTTT. It encodes CASNSGRSEAFF.